This T cell receptor (beta chain) was recovered during a study of T cells in Graves' hyperthyroidism and ophthalmopathy (dated by TCRdb to between 2018 and 2020). About the investigation overall: Peripheral blood samples were taken at initial diagnosis, before any treatment was given. TCR V-J signatures able to tell the groups apart were searched for in a discovery cohort of 100 patients, of whom 43 had Graves' ophthalmopathy and roughly 58 had stable Graves' hyperthyroidism. Whether ophthalmopathy could be predicted prospectively was tested in an independent validation cohort made up of approximately 19 hyperthyroidism patients plus 17 patients who later progressed to ophthalmopathy. For training and testing, the 100 or so patients in the discovery cohort were randomly divided in a 7:3 ratio. Thyroid tissue and blood T-cell repertoires from more than five Graves' hyperthyroidism patients were also compared in the study. After blood sampling, hyperthyroidism patients were treated with methimazole at a starting dose of 30 mg daily, and ophthalmopathy patients were treated with high-dose intravenous methylprednisolone. The paper reports TCR Vbeta CDR3 sequencing of 130 to 150 peripheral blood samples: approximately 43 ophthalmopathy, under 80 hyperthyroidism and around 17 progressor patients. Study-wide conclusions, independent of this receptor: In validation, the model predicted progression to ophthalmopathy with around 71% sensitivity and 72% to 85% specificity, a median of 6.5 months before onset. No statistical method was used to set the sample size in advance, and investigators knew the group allocation. Blood samples also contained most of the expanded thyroid clonotypes (frequency above 0.001), which suggests that blood repertoires may reflect thyroid immune responses. A 13 V-J signature model separated ophthalmopathy from stable hyperthyroidism, with approximately 87% sensitivity and 81.08% specificity in cross-validation and 80%/75% in testing.

The sample holds a few counts of this clonotype. Which antigen it targets is not known. Qualities for individual bases were not recorded, and no much larger clone is one base off. Stable Graves' hyperthyroidism was defined as no progression to ophthalmopathy during 18 months of follow-up. The hyperthyroidism patients were between 18 and 65 years old and newly diagnosed, with a disease duration of less than 2 months. Exclusion was applied to patients with uncontrolled infections, other autoimmune diseases, pregnancy or lactation. Diagnoses relied on clinical symptoms, serum thyroxine and TRAb, thyroid ultrasound and orbital computed tomography. PBMCs were separated from under 12 ml of fresh peripheral blood using Ficoll-Paque density gradient centrifugation. Total RNA was extracted with Trizol reagent, and quality was checked on an Agilent 2100 Bioanalyzer. The TCR beta CDR3 regions were amplified from RNA transcripts. A first-round RT-PCR of the TCR CDR3 used the HTBI primer set with the Qiagen OneStep RT-PCR kit. Libraries were constructed in a second round of multiplex PCR, after which size selection and purification were carried out. The libraries were sequenced on an Illumina HiSeq2000 using paired-end 100 bp reads. Under the source paper's analysis protocol: SOAPnuke was used to process the raw data, removing reads that contained adapters or uncalled bases, had a mean Phred below 15, or lacked an exact match to the constant primer or identifier. COPE v1.2.5 was used to merge high-quality paired reads, and clonotypes were defined as unique nucleotide sequences. MiTCR v1.1 was used to align clonotypes to the IMGT TRBV, TRBD and TRBJ reference segments. The analysis was restricted to V-J combinations with a frequency above 0.0001, which together covered about 99% of the repertoires. A TCS score was defined as the ratio between F50 (clonal expansion) and ExV (chaos), using BLOSUM62-based TCRdist between CDR3 peptides within each V-J. Welch's t-statistics and random forest reduced around 510 V-J features to fewer than 15, which were used in a naive Bayes classifier (R e1071). Through fastp at Q25 and MiXCR, TCRdb rebuilt clones from the public reads, retaining in-frame beta chains. Each record represents a unique CDR3 protein, reported with the most common genes and DNA among its rows. TCRdb, not the authors, supplied the V and J calls. Recorded for this sample are 350,000 or so distinct CDR3 sequences; about 20% of them occurred a single time. Less than 65% of the sample is taken by the ten largest.

In the germline V gene (reference sequence), CDR1 corresponds to LGHDT and CDR2 to YNNKEL. V is clipped by 0 bases and J by 4 bases, and the sequence between their germline boundaries is 12 bases long. The CDR3 measures 15 amino acids from cysteine to phenylalanine. Only the CDR3 DNA stays, 45 bases, in frame from base 1. The V and J segments used are TRBV3-1 and TRBJ1-2; the D gene identity is not certain. Sequencing used blood. This TCR came from a woman aged 50 to 60 with Graves' hyperthyroidism. The CDR3 amino acid sequence is: CASSQDIEASYGYTF. The DNA sequence is TGTGCCAGCAGCCAAGATATAGAGGCCTCCTATGGCTACACCTTC. This CDR3, with the reference TRBV3-1 and TRBJ1-2 proteins standing in past its ends, gives the full variable domain DTAVSQTPKYLVTQMGNDKSIKCEQNLGHDTMYWYKQDSKKFLKIMFSYNNKELIINETVPNRFSPKSPDKAHLNLHINSLELGDSAVYFCASSQDIEASYGYTFGSGTRLTVV.